The clone carrying this TCR beta chain was seen a handful of times. These data are taken from a study of blood T cells in healthy people across ages. This CDR3 has 12 residues. The V gene's germline CDR1 is SQVTM and CDR2 ANQGSEA. Between the trimmed V and J ends, which lost 5 bases and 3 bases, there was a span of 9 bases. A minimum of 6 micrograms of total RNA was extracted per sample. PCR was performed a second time for 7 to 11 cycles using a sample-barcoded 5' primer and a J-beta primer mix. Carrying 12 random nucleotides, a template-switch adaptor labeled each individual cDNA molecule. One entry per CDR3 protein, called by TCRdb with MiXCR from the 5' RACE reads. This sample yields over a million distinct CDR3 sequences, of which approximately 59% are seen a single time; 6.7% belongs to the top ten.

The source is a man aged 18 to 29 in good health. The chain is built from TRBV29-1 and TRBJ2-3, with D perhaps matching TRBD1 (5 bases). The material sequenced was blood. The CDR3: CSVMRQTDTQYF. The CDR3 DNA reads as TGCAGCGTTATGCGACAGACAGATACGCAGTATTTT.